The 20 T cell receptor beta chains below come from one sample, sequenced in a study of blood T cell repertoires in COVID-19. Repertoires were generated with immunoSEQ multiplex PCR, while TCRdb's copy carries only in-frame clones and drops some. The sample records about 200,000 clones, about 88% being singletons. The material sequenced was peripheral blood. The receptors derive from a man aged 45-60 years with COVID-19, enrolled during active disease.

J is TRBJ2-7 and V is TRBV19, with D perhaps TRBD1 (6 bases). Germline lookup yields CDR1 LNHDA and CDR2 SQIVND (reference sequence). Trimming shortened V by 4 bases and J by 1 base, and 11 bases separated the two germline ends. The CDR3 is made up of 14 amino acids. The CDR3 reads CASSKQGQSYEQYF. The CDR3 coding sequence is TGTGCCAGTAGTAAACAGGGACAATCCTACGAGCAGTACTTC.

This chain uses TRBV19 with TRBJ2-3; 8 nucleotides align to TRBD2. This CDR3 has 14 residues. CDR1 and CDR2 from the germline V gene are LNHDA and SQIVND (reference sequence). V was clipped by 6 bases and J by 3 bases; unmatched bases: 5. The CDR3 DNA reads TGTGCCAGTAGGCGATCGGGGGGGACAGATACGCAGTATTTT. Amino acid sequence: CASRRSGGTDTQYF.

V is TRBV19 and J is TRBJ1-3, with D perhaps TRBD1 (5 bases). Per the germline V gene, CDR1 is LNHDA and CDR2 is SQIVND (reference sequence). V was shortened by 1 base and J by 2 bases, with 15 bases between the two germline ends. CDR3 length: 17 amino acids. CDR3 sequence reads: CASSIAGFGFAGNTIYF. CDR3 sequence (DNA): TGTGCCAGTAGTATAGCAGGGTTCGGCTTCGCTGGAAACACCATATATTTT.

As DNA, the CDR3 is TGTGCCAGCAGCCAAGAAGTTTCCCCCGGGTACTCCTACGAGCAGTACTTC. It codes for CASSQEVSPGYSYEQYF. The chain is built from TRBV14 and TRBJ2-7; no clear D gene. Trimming pared 0 bases from V and 0 bases from J, leaving 15 bases between. CDR1 SGHDN and CDR2 FVKESK come from the germline V gene. There are 17 residues in the CDR3.

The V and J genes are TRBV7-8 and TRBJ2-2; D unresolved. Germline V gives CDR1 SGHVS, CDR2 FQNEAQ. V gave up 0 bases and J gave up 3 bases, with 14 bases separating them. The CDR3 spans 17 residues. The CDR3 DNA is TGTGCCAGCAGCTTAGCTTACTTCATCGAGGACACCGGGGAGCTGTTTTTT. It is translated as CASSLAYFIEDTGELFF.

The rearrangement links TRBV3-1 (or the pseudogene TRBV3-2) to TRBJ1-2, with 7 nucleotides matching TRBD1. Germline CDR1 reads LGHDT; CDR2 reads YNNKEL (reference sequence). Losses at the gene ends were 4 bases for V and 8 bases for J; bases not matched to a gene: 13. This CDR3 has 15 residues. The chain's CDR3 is CASSPPGQYVYGYTF. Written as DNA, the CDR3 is TGTGCCAGCAGCCCACCGGGACAGTACGTTTACGGCTACACCTTC.

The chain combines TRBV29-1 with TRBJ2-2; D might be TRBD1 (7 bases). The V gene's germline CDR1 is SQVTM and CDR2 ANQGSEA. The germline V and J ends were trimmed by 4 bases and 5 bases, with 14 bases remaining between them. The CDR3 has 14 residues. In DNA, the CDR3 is TGCAGCGTTGTTGGCAGGGGGAGGACCGGGGAGCTGTTTTTT. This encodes CSVVGRGRTGELFF.

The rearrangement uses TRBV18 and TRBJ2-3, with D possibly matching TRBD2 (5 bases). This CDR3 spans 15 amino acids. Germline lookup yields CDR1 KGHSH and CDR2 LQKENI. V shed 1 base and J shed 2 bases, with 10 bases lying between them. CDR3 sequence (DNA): TGTGCCAGCTCACCACGGGCGGGCCCCACAGATACGCAGTATTTT. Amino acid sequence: CASSPRAGPTDTQYF.

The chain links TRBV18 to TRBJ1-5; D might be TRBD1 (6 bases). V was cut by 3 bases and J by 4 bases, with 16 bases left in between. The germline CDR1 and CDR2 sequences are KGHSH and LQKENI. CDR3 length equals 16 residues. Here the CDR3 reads CASSPESGTQNQPQHF. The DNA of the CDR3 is TGTGCCAGCTCACCCGAATCCGGGACACAGAATCAGCCCCAGCATTTT.

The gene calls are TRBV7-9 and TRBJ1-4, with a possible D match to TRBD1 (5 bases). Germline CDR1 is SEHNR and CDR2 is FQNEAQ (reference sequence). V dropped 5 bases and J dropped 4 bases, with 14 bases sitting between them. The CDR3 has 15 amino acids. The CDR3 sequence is CASSPRGESNEKLFF. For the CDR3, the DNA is TGTGCCAGCAGCCCCCGGGGGGAAAGTAATGAAAAACTGTTTTTT.

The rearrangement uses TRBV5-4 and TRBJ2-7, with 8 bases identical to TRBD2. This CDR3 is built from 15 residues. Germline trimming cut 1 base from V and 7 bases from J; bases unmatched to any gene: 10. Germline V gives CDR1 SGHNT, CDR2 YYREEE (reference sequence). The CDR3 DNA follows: TGTGCCAGCAGCTTGCTCGGAGCGGGAGAGGAAGAGCAGTACTTC. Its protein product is CASSLLGAGEEEQYF.

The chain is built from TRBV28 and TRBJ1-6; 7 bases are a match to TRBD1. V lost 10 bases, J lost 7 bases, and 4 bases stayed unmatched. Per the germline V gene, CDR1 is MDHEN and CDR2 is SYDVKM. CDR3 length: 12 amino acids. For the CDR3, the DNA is TGTGCCATACAGGGGAGCAATTCACCCCTCCACTTT. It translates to CAIQGSNSPLHF.

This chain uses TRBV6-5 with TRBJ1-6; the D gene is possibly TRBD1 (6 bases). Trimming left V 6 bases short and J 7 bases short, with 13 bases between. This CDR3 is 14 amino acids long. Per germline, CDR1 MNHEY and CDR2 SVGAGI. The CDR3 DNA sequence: TGTGCCAGCAGGGACAGCTACCTCAATTCACCCCTCCACTTT. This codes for CASRDSYLNSPLHF.

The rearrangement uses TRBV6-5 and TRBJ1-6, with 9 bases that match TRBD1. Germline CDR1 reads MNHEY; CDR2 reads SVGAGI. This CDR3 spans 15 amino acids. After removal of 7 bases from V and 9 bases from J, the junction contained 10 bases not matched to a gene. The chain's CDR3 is CASKGPDRGLSPLHF. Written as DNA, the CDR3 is TGTGCCAGCAAGGGCCCGGACAGGGGACTTTCACCCCTCCACTTT.

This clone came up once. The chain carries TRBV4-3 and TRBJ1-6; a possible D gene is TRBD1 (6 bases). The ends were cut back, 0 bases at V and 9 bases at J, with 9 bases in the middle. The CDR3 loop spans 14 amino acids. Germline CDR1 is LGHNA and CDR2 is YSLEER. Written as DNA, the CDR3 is TGCGCCAGCAGCCAAGACAGGGGCGGTTCACCCCTCCACTTT. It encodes CASSQDRGGSPLHF.

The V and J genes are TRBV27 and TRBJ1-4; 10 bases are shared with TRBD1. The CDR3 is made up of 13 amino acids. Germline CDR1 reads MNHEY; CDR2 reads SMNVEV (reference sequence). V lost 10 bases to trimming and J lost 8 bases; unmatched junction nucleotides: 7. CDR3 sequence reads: CATSGQGREKLFF. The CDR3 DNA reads TGTGCCACCTCGGGACAGGGGAGGGAAAAACTGTTTTTT. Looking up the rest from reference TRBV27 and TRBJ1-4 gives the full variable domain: EAQVTQNPRYLITVTGKKLTVTCSQNMNHEYMSWYRQDPGLGLRQIYYSMNVEVTDKGDVPEGYKVSRKEKRNFPLILESPSPNQTSLYFCATSGQGREKLFFGSGTQLSVL.

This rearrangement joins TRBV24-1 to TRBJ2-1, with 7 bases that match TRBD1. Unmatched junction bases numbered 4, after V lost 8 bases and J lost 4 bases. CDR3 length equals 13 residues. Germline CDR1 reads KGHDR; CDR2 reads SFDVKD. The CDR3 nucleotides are TGTGCCACCAAGGCAGGGGGATACAATGAGCAGTTCTTC. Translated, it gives CATKAGGYNEQFF.

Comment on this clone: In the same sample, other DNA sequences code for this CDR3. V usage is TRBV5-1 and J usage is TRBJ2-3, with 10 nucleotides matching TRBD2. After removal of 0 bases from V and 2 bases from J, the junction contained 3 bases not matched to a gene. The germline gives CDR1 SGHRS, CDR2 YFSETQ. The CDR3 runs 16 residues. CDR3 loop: CASSLGGLADTDTQYF. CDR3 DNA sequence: TGCGCCAGCAGCTTGGGTGGACTAGCGGACACAGATACGCAGTATTTT.

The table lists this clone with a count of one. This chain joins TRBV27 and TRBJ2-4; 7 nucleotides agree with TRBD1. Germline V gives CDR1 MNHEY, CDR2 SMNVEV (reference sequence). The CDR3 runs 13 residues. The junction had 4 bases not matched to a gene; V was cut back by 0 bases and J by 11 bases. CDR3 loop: CASSLSPTGLQYF. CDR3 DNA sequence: TGTGCCAGCAGTTTATCTCCGACAGGGCTTCAGTACTTC.

CDR3 sequence: CASSLGTVGGYTF. The CDR3 DNA sequence: TGCGCCAGCAGCCTAGGGACAGTTGGAGGCTACACCTTC. The chain couples TRBV5-1 to TRBJ1-2, with 7 positions matching TRBD1. CDR3 length: 13 amino acids. Germline loops: CDR1 SGHRS, CDR2 YFSETQ. V shed 4 bases, J shed 8 bases, and the junction held 8 bases outside the gene matches.